In this sample, the clone carrying this TCR beta chain turned up many times. Its antigen is unknown. Input was about a million sorted T cells, either CD4+ or CD8+. These data come from a study of neurological immune-mediated disorders. Findings and limits, study-wide: Subjects shared no identical expanded-clone CDR3 amino acid sequences, suggesting private TCR-beta repertoires in all groups.

This CDR3 region has 12 residues. Trimming stripped 6 bases from V and 4 bases from J, with 9 bases between. 5'RACE with 10-nucleotide random UMIs produced the cDNA. TCRdb re-analysed the 5' RACE reads in MiXCR, keeping a single row per CDR3 protein. The sample holds about 14,000 distinct CDR3 sequences, approximately 7.6% seen once. The clonotype was recovered from a woman in her thirties or forties in good health. The chain links TRBV12-3 or TRBV12-4 to TRBJ1-1; perhaps TRBD1 as D (5 bases). Sequenced material: CD8+ T cells from blood. CDR3 amino acids: CASRPTGTEAFF. CDR3 DNA sequence: TGTGCCAGCAGGCCCACAGGCACTGAAGCTTTCTTT.